A selection of T cell receptor beta chains follows, all from one sample in a study of beta chain features in type 1 diabetes. Method: immunoSEQ multiplex PCR; TCRdb's copy keeps in-frame clones and lacks some. The sample lists over 200,000 clones, 9.5% to 13% occurring once. Material: naive CD4+ T cells from blood. The receptors come from a man aged 25-45 years with type 1 diabetes. Each CDR3 is given with its conserved first and last residue. Fields, in order: CDR3 protein, CDR3 DNA, J gene, V gene, clone size, D gene. The D gene is left open where the match is weak. A row's size may be missing; if present it is once, few, many or a size class.

cdr3_aa: CASSVGETMGSPLHF
cdr3_nt: TGTGCCAGCAGCGTAGGGGAGACCATGGGTTCACCCCTCCACTTT
j_call: TRBJ1-6
v_call: TRBV9
clone_size: -
d_call: -

cdr3_aa: CASSEGHYNEQFF
cdr3_nt: TGTGCCAGCAGTGAGGGACACTACAATGAGCAGTTCTTC
j_call: TRBJ2-1
v_call: TRBV6-1
clone_size: -
d_call: -

cdr3_aa: CASSQVPGQDQGPQHF
cdr3_nt: TGTGCCAGCAGCCAAGTCCCGGGACAGGACCAAGGGCCCCAGCATTTT
j_call: TRBJ1-5
v_call: TRBV5-4
clone_size: once
d_call: TRBD1

cdr3_aa: CASSQEVTGPYEQYF
cdr3_nt: TGCGCCAGCAGCCAAGAAGTAACAGGACCCTACGAGCAGTACTTC
j_call: TRBJ2-7
v_call: TRBV4-1
clone_size: -
d_call: -

cdr3_aa: CASSLGSKSAKNEQFF
cdr3_nt: TGTGCCAGCAGCTTAGGCTCTAAGTCAGCGAAGAATGAGCAGTTCTTC
j_call: TRBJ2-1
v_call: TRBV7-9
clone_size: few
d_call: -

cdr3_aa: CATSRDTDRGSQFF
cdr3_nt: TGTGCCACCAGCAGAGATACCGACAGGGGTTCGCAGTTCTTC
j_call: TRBJ2-1
v_call: TRBV15
clone_size: -
d_call: TRBD1

cdr3_aa: CASSLAQPQPQHF
cdr3_nt: TGTGCCAGCAGCTTAGCACAGCCTCAGCCCCAGCATTTT
j_call: TRBJ1-5
v_call: TRBV7-2
clone_size: -
d_call: -

cdr3_aa: CSVRGDPAKNIQYF
cdr3_nt: TGCAGCGTCAGGGGAGACCCGGCCAAAAACATTCAGTACTTC
j_call: TRBJ2-4
v_call: TRBV29-1
clone_size: -
d_call: -

cdr3_aa: CASSSGTSLSYGYTF
cdr3_nt: TGTGCCAGCAGCTCCGGGACATCCTTGAGCTATGGCTACACCTTC
j_call: TRBJ1-2
v_call: TRBV11-2
clone_size: few
d_call: -

cdr3_aa: CASPRGLRGGYTF
cdr3_nt: TGTGCCAGCCCCAGGGGGCTAAGGGGTGGCTACACCTTC
j_call: TRBJ1-2
v_call: TRBV7-2
clone_size: few
d_call: TRBD1

cdr3_aa: CASSLGMWGGSYNEQFF
cdr3_nt: TGTGCCAGTAGTTTAGGAATGTGGGGGGGCTCCTACAATGAGCAGTTCTTC
j_call: TRBJ2-1
v_call: TRBV19
clone_size: -
d_call: TRBD2

cdr3_aa: CASRVGDRENNEQFF
cdr3_nt: TGTGCCAGCAGGGTTGGGGACAGAGAAAACAATGAGCAGTTCTTC
j_call: TRBJ2-1
v_call: TRBV28
clone_size: few
d_call: TRBD1

cdr3_aa: CASSYSGRGHRETQYF
cdr3_nt: TGTGCCAGCAGTTACTCGGGCAGGGGGCATCGAGAGACCCAGTACTTC
j_call: TRBJ2-5
v_call: TRBV6-5
clone_size: -
d_call: TRBD1

cdr3_aa: CASSLVTGANQPQHF
cdr3_nt: TGTGCCAGCAGCTTGGTGACAGGGGCCAATCAGCCCCAGCATTTT
j_call: TRBJ1-5
v_call: TRBV7-2
clone_size: -
d_call: TRBD1

cdr3_aa: CSVDLGRGGYTF
cdr3_nt: TGCAGCGTTGATTTGGGGCGGGGAGGCTACACCTTC
j_call: TRBJ1-2
v_call: TRBV29-1
clone_size: -
d_call: -

cdr3_aa: CASSNPGQGRTGDGYTF
cdr3_nt: TGCGCCAGCAGCAATCCGGGACAGGGTAGGACCGGGGATGGCTACACCTTC
j_call: TRBJ1-2
v_call: TRBV4-1
clone_size: few
d_call: TRBD1

cdr3_aa: CASSVDASSYEQYF
cdr3_nt: TGTGCCAGCAGCGTAGATGCGAGTTCCTACGAGCAGTACTTC
j_call: TRBJ2-7
v_call: TRBV9
clone_size: -
d_call: -

cdr3_aa: CASSEGLGGEQYF
cdr3_nt: TGTGCCAGCAGCGAGGGTTTGGGCGGCGAGCAGTACTTC
j_call: TRBJ2-7
v_call: TRBV4-2
clone_size: few
d_call: -

cdr3_aa: CASSLSTGVETQYF
cdr3_nt: TGTGCCAGCAGCCTAAGCACAGGGGTCGAGACCCAGTACTTC
j_call: TRBJ2-5
v_call: TRBV7-2
clone_size: few
d_call: TRBD1

cdr3_aa: CASSPTGTGELFF
cdr3_nt: TGTGCCAGCTCACCAACGGGGACCGGGGAGCTGTTTTTT
j_call: TRBJ2-2
v_call: TRBV18
clone_size: few
d_call: -

cdr3_aa: CASRARQGATPNEQFF
cdr3_nt: TGTGCCAGCAGGGCGAGACAGGGGGCGACCCCCAATGAGCAGTTCTTC
j_call: TRBJ2-1
v_call: TRBV7-8
clone_size: few
d_call: TRBD1

cdr3_aa: CASSPVPQDKNIQYF
cdr3_nt: TGTGCCAGCTCACCCGTACCTCAGGACAAAAACATTCAGTACTTC
j_call: TRBJ2-4
v_call: TRBV18
clone_size: -
d_call: -

cdr3_aa: CASSLWTGVHEQYF
cdr3_nt: TGTGCCAGCAGCTTGTGGACAGGGGTCCACGAGCAGTACTTC
j_call: TRBJ2-7
v_call: TRBV5-4
clone_size: few
d_call: TRBD1

cdr3_aa: CASRRGLNTGELFF
cdr3_nt: TGCGCCAGCAGGCGGGGGCTGAACACCGGGGAGCTGTTTTTT
j_call: TRBJ2-2
v_call: TRBV4-3
clone_size: few
d_call: -

cdr3_aa: CASSFDRANQPQHF
cdr3_nt: TGTGCCAGCAGTTTTGACAGGGCCAATCAGCCCCAGCATTTT
j_call: TRBJ1-5
v_call: TRBV28
clone_size: few
d_call: TRBD1

cdr3_aa: CASSPPSGGVADTQYF
cdr3_nt: TGCGCCAGCAGCCCCCCTAGCGGGGGGGTGGCAGATACGCAGTATTTT
j_call: TRBJ2-3
v_call: TRBV5-1
clone_size: few
d_call: TRBD2

cdr3_aa: CASSPVGQSGNTIYF
cdr3_nt: TGTGCCAGCAGCCCCGTCGGACAGTCTGGAAACACCATATATTTT
j_call: TRBJ1-3
v_call: TRBV7-2
clone_size: -
d_call: -

cdr3_aa: CASSQRGDSRNIQYF
cdr3_nt: TGCGCCAGCAGCCAGCGCGGGGATTCGAGAAACATTCAGTACTTC
j_call: TRBJ2-4
v_call: TRBV4-3
clone_size: few
d_call: -

cdr3_aa: CASKRTTGDEKLFF
cdr3_nt: TGTGCCAGCAAAAGGACGACAGGGGATGAAAAACTGTTTTTT
j_call: TRBJ1-4
v_call: TRBV6-5
clone_size: -
d_call: TRBD1

cdr3_aa: CASSQDPGWGTEAFF
cdr3_nt: TGTGCCAGCAGCCAAGATCCAGGGTGGGGCACTGAAGCTTTCTTT
j_call: TRBJ1-1
v_call: TRBV14
clone_size: few
d_call: -

cdr3_aa: CASSPGTSLNIQYF
cdr3_nt: TGTGCCAGCAGTCCCGGGACATCTCTAAACATTCAGTACTTC
j_call: TRBJ2-4
v_call: TRBV28
clone_size: few
d_call: -

cdr3_aa: CASSPEAGNNQPQHF
cdr3_nt: TGCGCCAGCAGCCCCGAGGCGGGAAACAATCAGCCCCAGCATTTT
j_call: TRBJ1-5
v_call: TRBV5-1
clone_size: few
d_call: -

cdr3_aa: CASSLRSGGTDNEQFF
cdr3_nt: TGTGCCAGCAGCCTACGGAGCGGGGGCACTGACAATGAGCAGTTCTTC
j_call: TRBJ2-1
v_call: TRBV11-3
clone_size: -
d_call: TRBD2

cdr3_aa: CASRHTSGGPYEQYF
cdr3_nt: TGCGCCAGCAGGCACACTAGCGGGGGCCCCTACGAGCAGTACTTC
j_call: TRBJ2-7
v_call: TRBV5-1
clone_size: few
d_call: TRBD2

cdr3_aa: CASSFPRGTVNEKLFF
cdr3_nt: TGTGCCAGCAGCTTCCCCCGGGGGACAGTTAATGAAAAACTGTTTTTT
j_call: TRBJ1-4
v_call: TRBV7-2
clone_size: -
d_call: TRBD1

cdr3_aa: CASSPQRDEQFF
cdr3_nt: TGTGCCAGCTCCCCTCAGAGGGATGAGCAGTTCTTC
j_call: TRBJ2-1
v_call: TRBV18
clone_size: few
d_call: -

cdr3_aa: CASSLQYSNQPQHF
cdr3_nt: TGTGCCAGCAGTTTACAGTATAGCAATCAGCCCCAGCATTTT
j_call: TRBJ1-5
v_call: TRBV28
clone_size: -
d_call: -

cdr3_aa: CSVGGTGGKQETQYF
cdr3_nt: TGCAGCGTTGGCGGGACAGGGGGGAAACAAGAGACCCAGTACTTC
j_call: TRBJ2-5
v_call: TRBV29-1
clone_size: -
d_call: TRBD1

cdr3_aa: CASSLSETGLSDTQYF
cdr3_nt: TGCGCCAGCAGCTTGTCAGAGACAGGGCTATCAGATACGCAGTATTTT
j_call: TRBJ2-3
v_call: TRBV5-1
clone_size: few
d_call: TRBD1

cdr3_aa: CASRMGDGELFF
cdr3_nt: TGTGCCAGCAGGATGGGCGACGGGGAGCTGTTTTTT
j_call: TRBJ2-2
v_call: TRBV9
clone_size: few
d_call: -

cdr3_aa: CAWGTGSTDTQYF
cdr3_nt: TGTGCCTGGGGGACAGGGAGCACAGATACGCAGTATTTT
j_call: TRBJ2-3
v_call: TRBV30
clone_size: -
d_call: TRBD1

cdr3_aa: CASSLGGGGYEAFF
cdr3_nt: TGTGCCAGCAGCTTAGGAGGCGGAGGCTATGAAGCTTTCTTT
j_call: TRBJ1-1
v_call: TRBV7-9
clone_size: -
d_call: -

cdr3_aa: CASSPTSGGPNEQFF
cdr3_nt: TGTGCCAGCAGCCCAACTAGCGGGGGGCCCAATGAGCAGTTCTTC
j_call: TRBJ2-1
v_call: TRBV11-2
clone_size: few
d_call: TRBD2

cdr3_aa: CATSRDLAGGPYNEQFF
cdr3_nt: TGTGCCACCAGCAGAGATCTGGCGGGGGGGCCCTACAATGAGCAGTTCTTC
j_call: TRBJ2-1
v_call: TRBV15
clone_size: few
d_call: TRBD2

cdr3_aa: CASRETEAFF
cdr3_nt: TGTGCCAGCAGGGAGACTGAAGCTTTCTTT
j_call: TRBJ1-1
v_call: TRBV2
clone_size: -
d_call: -

cdr3_aa: CASSPDRENTEAFF
cdr3_nt: TGTGCCAGCAGCCCAGACAGGGAGAACACTGAAGCTTTCTTT
j_call: TRBJ1-1
v_call: TRBV5-4
clone_size: -
d_call: TRBD1

cdr3_aa: CASRGLAGMKNEQFF
cdr3_nt: TGTGCCAGCAGGGGACTAGCGGGGATGAAGAATGAGCAGTTCTTC
j_call: TRBJ2-1
v_call: TRBV28
clone_size: -
d_call: TRBD2